The rows below give T cell receptor beta chains drawn from one sample of a study of blood T cell repertoires in COVID-19. The method was immunoSEQ multiplex PCR; TCRdb's version includes in-frame clones alone and lacks a portion of them. The top ten clones hold more than 3% of a sample with under 200,000 clones, about 89% of them seen once. Sequenced sample: peripheral blood. Every receptor here comes from a man aged 65-85 years with acute or convalescent COVID-19. The CDR3 runs from the conserved cysteine through the conserved F or W. A D gene is named only where the DNA matches it firmly. Not all rows give a size; the values are once, few, many and, for expanded clones, a class.

CDR3: CASSIGLANEQFF
DNA: TGTGCCAGCAGCATCGGACTAGCGAATGAGCAGTTCTTC
D: TRBD2
J: TRBJ2-1
V: TRBV7-9
length: 13
size: NA

CDR3: CAWSVPLRQGPYGYTF
DNA: TGTGCCTGGAGTGTCCCCTTAAGACAGGGCCCCTATGGCTACACCTTC
D: TRBD1
J: TRBJ1-2
V: TRBV30
length: 16
size: NA

CDR3: CAIIDGTALNEQFF
DNA: TGTGCCATCATTGACGGGACAGCTCTCAATGAGCAGTTCTTC
D: TRBD1
J: TRBJ2-1
V: TRBV7-9
length: 14
size: once

CDR3: CASSPRTSGRDTQYF
DNA: TGTGCCAGCAGCCCGCGGACTAGCGGGAGAGATACGCAGTATTTT
D: TRBD2
J: TRBJ2-3
V: TRBV4-2
length: 15
size: NA

CDR3: CSVEEWERGWDTEAFF
DNA: TGCAGCGTTGAAGAATGGGAAAGGGGTTGGGACACTGAAGCTTTCTTT
D: NA
J: TRBJ1-1
V: TRBV29-1
length: 16
size: NA

CDR3: CASTRQLAGVLNEQFF
DNA: TGTGCCAGCACCCGGCAACTAGCGGGAGTTCTCAATGAGCAGTTCTTC
D: TRBD2
J: TRBJ2-1
V: TRBV2
length: 16
size: NA

CDR3: CASNAQIGGTDTQYF
DNA: TGTGCCAGCAACGCCCAGATAGGGGGCACAGATACGCAGTATTTT
D: NA
J: TRBJ2-3
V: TRBV5-4
length: 15
size: NA

CDR3: CATTSNGQGGLFF
DNA: TGTGCCACCACGTCAAACGGACAGGGTGGACTGTTTTTT
D: TRBD1
J: TRBJ1-4
V: TRBV15
length: 13
size: NA

CDR3: CACAPSVDQPQHF
DNA: TGTGCCTGCGCGCCGTCTGTCGATCAGCCCCAGCATTTT
D: NA
J: TRBJ1-5
V: TRBV6-5
length: 13
size: once

CDR3: CAISERQVTEAFF
DNA: TGTGCCATCAGTGAGAGGCAGGTCACTGAAGCTTTCTTT
D: NA
J: TRBJ1-1
V: TRBV10-3
length: 13
size: NA

CDR3: CASSFPTGGYGYTF
DNA: TGTGCCAGCAGTTTTCCCACAGGGGGCTATGGCTACACCTTC
D: TRBD1
J: TRBJ1-2
V: TRBV28
length: 14
size: few

CDR3: CASGLVQMEKLFF
DNA: TGTGCTAGTGGTTTGGTACAAATGGAAAAACTGTTTTTT
D: NA
J: TRBJ1-4
V: TRBV12-5
length: 13
size: NA

CDR3: CASSLAPGNTIYF
DNA: TGCGCCAGCAGCTTGGCCCCAGGAAACACCATATATTTT
D: NA
J: TRBJ1-3
V: TRBV5-1
length: 13
size: NA

CDR3: CASSLTGSPGPQHF
DNA: TGTGCCAGCAGCTTGACAGGGTCCCCAGGGCCCCAGCATTTT
D: NA
J: TRBJ1-5
V: TRBV5-6
length: 14
size: NA

CDR3: CSVGRQGNTEAFF
DNA: TGCAGCGTTGGGCGACAGGGGAACACTGAAGCTTTCTTT
D: TRBD1
J: TRBJ1-1
V: TRBV29-1
length: 13
size: once

CDR3: CASSPGTGHGSNQPQHF
DNA: TGTGCCAGCTCACCAGGGACAGGGCATGGTAGCAATCAGCCCCAGCATTTT
D: TRBD1
J: TRBJ1-5
V: TRBV18
length: 17
size: NA

CDR3: CASSVPTGGDYNEQFF
DNA: TGTGCCAGCAGCGTACCAACGGGGGGGGATTACAATGAGCAGTTCTTC
D: TRBD2
J: TRBJ2-1
V: TRBV9
length: 16
size: NA

CDR3: CATSDPGLAMRDEQFF
DNA: TGTGCCACCAGTGACCCGGGACTAGCCATGAGAGATGAGCAGTTCTTC
D: TRBD2
J: TRBJ2-1
V: TRBV24-1
length: 16
size: NA

CDR3: CASTLGTGSPDTQYF
DNA: TGTGCCAGCACCCTAGGGACAGGGTCCCCAGATACGCAGTATTTT
D: TRBD1
J: TRBJ2-3
V: TRBV5-6
length: 15
size: NA

CDR3: CASSLQGAGNEKLFF
DNA: TGCGCCAGCAGCTTACAGGGGGCGGGCAATGAAAAACTGTTTTTT
D: TRBD1
J: TRBJ1-4
V: TRBV5-1
length: 15
size: NA

CDR3: CASSRQLNTEAFF
DNA: TGTGCCAGCAGCCGACAGTTGAACACTGAAGCTTTCTTT
D: NA
J: TRBJ1-1
V: TRBV12-3/TRBV12-4
length: 13
size: NA

CDR3: CASSHPPGAGEKLFF
DNA: TGTGCCAGCAGCCATCCCCCCGGGGCGGGGGAAAAACTGTTTTTT
D: NA
J: TRBJ1-4
V: TRBV3-1/TRBV3-2
length: 15
size: NA

CDR3: CASSVVKTGGTYYEQYF
DNA: TGTGCCAGCAGTGTTGTGAAGACAGGGGGCACCTACTACGAGCAGTACTTC
D: TRBD1
J: TRBJ2-7
V: TRBV2
length: 17
size: NA

CDR3: CASSPRDRGPASGANVLTF
DNA: TGTGCCAGCTCACCAAGGGACAGGGGACCCGCATCTGGGGCCAACGTCCTGACTTTC
D: TRBD1
J: TRBJ2-6
V: TRBV18
length: 19
size: NA

CDR3: CASSGRSSGVTQETQYF
DNA: TGTGCCAGCAGTGGACGTAGTTCCGGGGTGACCCAAGAGACCCAGTACTTC
D: NA
J: TRBJ2-5
V: TRBV6-1
length: 17
size: once

CDR3: CASSPDRGRYGYTF
DNA: TGTGCCAGCAGTCCGGACAGGGGGAGATATGGCTACACCTTC
D: TRBD1
J: TRBJ1-2
V: TRBV28
length: 14
size: NA

CDR3: CASSLSPDNSPLHF
DNA: TGTGCCAGCAGCTTATCCCCTGATAATTCACCCCTCCACTTT
D: NA
J: TRBJ1-6
V: TRBV7-6
length: 14
size: NA

CDR3: CASSLQGTSWGYTF
DNA: TGTGCCAGCAGTCTACAGGGCACCTCTTGGGGCTACACCTTC
D: NA
J: TRBJ1-2
V: TRBV6-5
length: 14
size: NA

CDR3: CASSYSGDFSLFF
DNA: TGTGCCAGCAGTTACTCGGGGGACTTTAGCCTGTTTTTT
D: NA
J: TRBJ1-4
V: TRBV6-5
length: 13
size: once

CDR3: CASGRSGLPMAQFF
DNA: TGTGCCAGCGGTCGCTCGGGACTCCCAATGGCGCAGTTCTTC
D: NA
J: TRBJ2-1
V: TRBV7-3
length: 14
size: NA

CDR3: CASSPDRGGGNTIYF
DNA: TGTGCCAGCAGCCCCGACAGGGGAGGAGGAAACACCATATATTTT
D: TRBD1
J: TRBJ1-3
V: TRBV5-6
length: 15
size: NA

CDR3: CASSSTGGNGELFF
DNA: TGTGCCAGCAGCTCGACAGGGGGGAACGGGGAGCTGTTTTTT
D: TRBD1
J: TRBJ2-2
V: TRBV7-9
length: 14
size: NA

CDR3: CASSESGRAGYEQYF
DNA: TGTGCCAGCAGCGAAAGCGGGAGGGCCGGCTACGAGCAGTACTTC
D: TRBD2
J: TRBJ2-7
V: TRBV5-4
length: 15
size: NA

CDR3: CASSRPAGRGANVLTF
DNA: TGTGCCAGCAGTCGACCCGCAGGTCGTGGGGCCAACGTCCTGACTTTC
D: NA
J: TRBJ2-6
V: TRBV28
length: 16
size: once

CDR3: CASSLGQGAREEKLFF
DNA: TGCGCCAGCAGCTTGGGACAGGGGGCAAGGGAAGAAAAACTGTTTTTT
D: TRBD1
J: TRBJ1-4
V: TRBV5-1
length: 16
size: NA

CDR3: CASSLAGTGGEPQHF
DNA: TGTGCCAGCAGCTTAGCGGGGACAGGGGGCGAGCCCCAGCATTTT
D: TRBD1
J: TRBJ1-5
V: TRBV7-2
length: 15
size: NA

CDR3: CASSLGTGDTEAFF
DNA: TGTGCCAGCAGCCTTGGGACAGGGGACACTGAAGCTTTCTTT
D: TRBD1
J: TRBJ1-1
V: TRBV7-3
length: 14
size: NA

CDR3: CASSSGTASYEQYF
DNA: TGTGCCAGTTCTTCCGGGACAGCCTCCTACGAGCAGTACTTC
D: TRBD1
J: TRBJ2-7
V: TRBV19
length: 14
size: NA

CDR3: CSVAQQGGYEQYF
DNA: TGCAGCGTTGCACAGCAGGGAGGCTACGAGCAGTACTTC
D: NA
J: TRBJ2-7
V: TRBV29-1
length: 13
size: NA

CDR3: CSVVPWGGRTEAFF
DNA: TGCAGCGTTGTCCCTTGGGGGGGACGCACTGAAGCTTTCTTT
D: NA
J: TRBJ1-1
V: TRBV29-1
length: 14
size: NA